The entry below describes one T cell receptor (beta chain). Its antigen is currently unknown. Study-wide results and caveats: The TCR gene usage of tumor memory CD4+ T cells clustered together with blood and lymph node memory CD4+ cells and with lymph node naive CD4+ cells. Tumor Treg TCRs overlapped most with tumor naive CD4+ cells.

Full-length variable regions came from constant-region reverse primers plus semi-nested Nested Universal Primer A PCR. TCRdb reanalysed the 5' RACE reads using MiXCR and keeps one entry per CDR3 protein. In the table there are some 37,000 distinct CDR3 sequences, about 20% of which are singletons. Naive CD4+ cells had CD25+ Tregs removed. CDR3 length: 14 residues. Per germline, CDR1 SGHTA and CDR2 FQGNSA. V was shortened by 1 base and J by 1 base, with 7 bases between the two germline ends. The receptor was isolated from a female donor with breast cancer. The sample consisted of naive CD4+ T cells sorted from a lymph node. Stated subset: naive CD4+ T cells, CD4+CD45RA+CD25-. The V gene is TRBV7-2, the J gene TRBJ1-1; D not certain. For the CDR3, the DNA is TGTGCCAGCAGCTTAGACCCCGAGAACACTGAAGCTTTCTTT. Its protein product is CASSLDPENTEAFF.